This T cell receptor (beta chain) was documented in a study of spatial heterogeneity in lung cancer. Study findings and constraints: Blood carried ubiquitous expanded tumor TCRs more at resection than follow-up.

The CDR3 contains 12 residues. CDR1 and CDR2 from the germline V gene are MDHEN and SYDVKM. Trimming cost V 5 bases and J 6 bases, with 11 bases left between them. Time point in this sample: blood at routine non-recurrence follow-up after resection. The sequenced material consisted of unsorted whole RNA from tumor, nontumor lung or frozen PBMC. This clonotype appeared a few times. Its cognate antigen is unknown. TCRdb recomputed calls from the 5' RACE reads with MiXCR, one row per CDR3 protein. The sample yields over 15,000 distinct CDR3 sequences, less than 9.5% seen once. The TCR originated in a male donor with early-stage non-small cell lung cancer. The gene calls are TRBV28 and TRBJ2-7, with D tentatively TRBD2 (5 bases). Sequenced material: PBMCs, taken at follow-up. CDR3 DNA sequence: TGTGCCAGCAGTCCACAGAGGGTCGAGCAGTACTTC. This sequence encodes CASSPQRVEQYF.